The clone carrying this TCR beta chain occurred a few times. Its antigen remains unknown. Relative to the germline gene, one junction end is altered; a read error may explain this. The CDR3 covers 17 residues. Germline V CDR1 and CDR2: MNHNS, SASEGT. In the original processing: Using the CDR3 differences seen across clinicopathological groups, the authors built a distant-metastasis classifier for papillary thyroid cancer, which was meant to discriminate distant-metastatic patients. TCRdb re-processed the PCR reads through MiXCR. The V and J calls come from TCRdb's annotation, not from the publication. The data show around 30,000 clones, under 15% seen once. This sample was taken from a study of metastatic and nonmetastatic thyroid tumors. Looking at the study overall: Peripheral blood and tumor or nodule samples from malignant and benign thyroid patients were compared.

Study-wide findings and caveats: Within blood and tumor, benign nodules reportedly had significantly lower TCR beta diversity than malignant thyroid tumors did.

All patients reached thyroid surgery having received no treatment beforehand. V is TRBV6-1 and J is TRBJ1-6, with 7 bases fitting TRBD1. The sample consisted of blood. The clonotype was recovered from a female donor with papillary thyroid cancer or a benign thyroid nodule (not recorded which). Some clones in this sample may be carry-over from other donors' samples. The CDR3 reads CASSRDRARSHNSPLHF. The CDR3 coding sequence is TGTGCCAGCAGCCGAGACAGGGCTAGGTCCCATAATTCACCTCTCCACTTT.